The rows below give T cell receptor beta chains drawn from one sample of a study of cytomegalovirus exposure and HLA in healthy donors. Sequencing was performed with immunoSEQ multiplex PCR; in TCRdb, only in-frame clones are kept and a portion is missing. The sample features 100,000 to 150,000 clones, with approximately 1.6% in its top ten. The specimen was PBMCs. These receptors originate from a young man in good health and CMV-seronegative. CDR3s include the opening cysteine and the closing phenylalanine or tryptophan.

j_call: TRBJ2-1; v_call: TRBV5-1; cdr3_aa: CASSTERSYNEQFF
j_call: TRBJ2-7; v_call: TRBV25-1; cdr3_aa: CASSSNGYEQYF
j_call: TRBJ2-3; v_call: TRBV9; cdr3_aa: CASSAGTFSTDTQYF
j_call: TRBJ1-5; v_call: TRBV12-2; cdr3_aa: CASRAILRGIHQPQHF
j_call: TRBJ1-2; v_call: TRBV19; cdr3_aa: CASKASEAQGFYGYTF
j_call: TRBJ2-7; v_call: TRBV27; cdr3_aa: CASRPSGPPGYEQYF
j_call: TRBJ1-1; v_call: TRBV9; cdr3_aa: CASSDRQGLNTEAFF
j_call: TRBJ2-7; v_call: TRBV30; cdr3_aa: CAWSKLYEQYF
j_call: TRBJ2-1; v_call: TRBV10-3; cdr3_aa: CAITQLAGGYNKQFF
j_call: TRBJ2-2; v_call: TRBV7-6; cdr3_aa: CASSLATGTNTGELFF
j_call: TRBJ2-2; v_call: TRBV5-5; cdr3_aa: CASSLTGGAGTGELFF
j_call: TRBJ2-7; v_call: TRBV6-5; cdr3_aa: CASSRGTAYEQYF
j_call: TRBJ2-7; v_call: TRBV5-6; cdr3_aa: CASSFRPQTSYEQYF
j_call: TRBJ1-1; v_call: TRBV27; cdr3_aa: CASRSAGQGSTEAFF
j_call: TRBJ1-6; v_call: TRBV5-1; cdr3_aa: CASSLTIVVDNSPLHF
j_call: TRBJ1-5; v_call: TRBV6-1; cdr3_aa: CASRETVSNQPQHF
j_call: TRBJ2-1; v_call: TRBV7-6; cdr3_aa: CASSSTSAYNEQFF
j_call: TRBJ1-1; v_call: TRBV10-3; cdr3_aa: CAISGYTGTEAFF
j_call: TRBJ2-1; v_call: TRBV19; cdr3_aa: CAVVSGPRTRNEQFF
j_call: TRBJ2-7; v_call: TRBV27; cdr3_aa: CASSLSSPAYEQYF
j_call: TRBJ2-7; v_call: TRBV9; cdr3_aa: CASSAGGQGPLEQYF
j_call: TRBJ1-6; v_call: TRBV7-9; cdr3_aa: CASSPGNSPLHF
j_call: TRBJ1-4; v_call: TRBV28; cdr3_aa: CASSFRGNEKLFF
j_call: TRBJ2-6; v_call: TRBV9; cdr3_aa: CASSTFRTGLNSGANVLTF
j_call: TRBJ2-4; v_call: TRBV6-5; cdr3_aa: CASSYYNQGADIQYF
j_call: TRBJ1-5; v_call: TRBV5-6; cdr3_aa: CASSLEGLGGEPQHF
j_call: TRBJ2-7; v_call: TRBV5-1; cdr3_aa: CASSLLAGDSYEQYF
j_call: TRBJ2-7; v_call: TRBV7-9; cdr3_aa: CASSPDRSLVSYEQYF